This T cell receptor beta chain was identified in a study of CD8+ T cells in alopecia areata. The CDR3 has 11 amino acids. Germline V lookup: CDR1 SQVTM, CDR2 ANQGSEA. Trimming removed 6 bases from V and 12 bases from J, with 18 bases in between. Treatment in this sample: oral pan-JAK inhibitor, 5-10 mg twice daily. This clone was seen only a few times. Extraction of RNA preceded its reverse transcription into cDNA, which served as the sequencing template. Sequencing used immunoSEQ multiplex PCR; TCRdb keeps in-frame clones, though not all of them. The sample holds about 210,000 clones, roughly 56% seen once.

V and J are TRBV29-1 and TRBJ2-7; D may be TRBD1 or TRBD2 (6 bases each). The sequence was collected from a human donor with alopecia areata. Sequences were derived from CD4+ T cells sorted from blood, sampled at week 4, from a patient treated with tofacitinib. As DNA, the CDR3 is TGCAGCGTGGGGGGTCCAGGGGACTCGTACTTC. This gives the protein CSVGGPGDSYF.